This T cell receptor (beta chain) was sequenced during a study of blood T cell repertoires in COVID-19. Study-level background: Material from acute and convalescent COVID-19 was sourced from the United States, Italy and Spain. From T cells, B-cell-depleted T cells, or PBMCs came the material, which was cDNA or gDNA.

Original handling: Researchers report that nucleated cell counts were estimated from reference gene primer amplification. Method: immunoSEQ multiplex PCR; TCRdb's copy keeps in-frame clones and lacks some. D and trimming were read from the DNA, whereas the V and J calls and clone size are those reported in that table. The profile shows around 220,000 clones, around 86% of them singletons. The CDR3 is made up of 14 amino acids. Trimming cost V 7 bases and J 2 bases, with 12 bases left between them. The germline CDR1 and CDR2 sequences are MDHEN and SYDVKM. V gene TRBV28 combines with J gene TRBJ1-5; the D gene is possibly TRBD1 (5 bases). The clonotype was recovered from a human donor in a cohort sampled during active COVID-19. Sequenced sample: peripheral blood. In DNA form, the CDR3 reads TGTGCCAGCAAGGTCCGGGGGGGCAATCAGCCCCAGCATTTT. It is translated as CASKVRGGNQPQHF.